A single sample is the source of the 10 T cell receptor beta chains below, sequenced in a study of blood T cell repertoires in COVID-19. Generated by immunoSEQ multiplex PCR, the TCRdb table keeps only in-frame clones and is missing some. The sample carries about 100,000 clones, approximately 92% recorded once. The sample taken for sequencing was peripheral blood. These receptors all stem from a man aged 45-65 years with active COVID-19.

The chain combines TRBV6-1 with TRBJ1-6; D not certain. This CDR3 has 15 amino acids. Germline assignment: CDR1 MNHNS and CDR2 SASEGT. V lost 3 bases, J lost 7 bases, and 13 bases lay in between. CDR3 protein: CASSEVRGGNSPLHF. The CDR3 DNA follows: TGTGCCAGCAGTGAGGTTCGGGGAGGCAATTCACCCCTCCACTTT.

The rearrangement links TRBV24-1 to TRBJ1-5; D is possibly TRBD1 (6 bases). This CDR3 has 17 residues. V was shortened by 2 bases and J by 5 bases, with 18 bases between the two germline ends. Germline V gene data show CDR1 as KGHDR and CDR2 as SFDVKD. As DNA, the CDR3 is TGTGCCACCAGTGATTCTCGTCGGGGGGCGAGTCATCAGCCCCAGCATTTT. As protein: CATSDSRRGASHQPQHF.

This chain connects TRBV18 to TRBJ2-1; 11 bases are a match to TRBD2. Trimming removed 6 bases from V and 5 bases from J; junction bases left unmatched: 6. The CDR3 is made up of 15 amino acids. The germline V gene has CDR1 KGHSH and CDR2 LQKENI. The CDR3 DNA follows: TGTGCCAGCTCTCCCGGGACTAGCGGAAACAATGAGCAGTTCTTC. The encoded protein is CASSPGTSGNNEQFF. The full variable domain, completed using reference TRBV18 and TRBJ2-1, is NAGVMQNPRHLVRRRGQEARLRCSPMKGHSHVYWYRQLPEEGLKFMVYLQKENIIDESGMPKERFSAEFPKEGPSILRIQQVVRGDSAAYFCASSPGTSGNNEQFFGPGTRLTVL.

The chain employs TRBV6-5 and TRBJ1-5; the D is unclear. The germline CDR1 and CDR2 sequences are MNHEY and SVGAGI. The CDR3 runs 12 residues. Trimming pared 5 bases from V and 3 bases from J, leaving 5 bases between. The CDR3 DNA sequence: TGTGCCAGCAGTACTCACAATCAGCCCCAGCATTTT. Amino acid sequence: CASSTHNQPQHF.

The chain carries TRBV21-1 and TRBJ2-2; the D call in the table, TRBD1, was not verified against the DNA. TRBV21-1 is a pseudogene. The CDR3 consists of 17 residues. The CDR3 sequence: CASSKVSDRGRCGELFF. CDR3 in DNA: TGTGCCAGCAGCAAAGTTTCGGACAGGGGGCGATGCGGGGAGCTGTTTTTT.

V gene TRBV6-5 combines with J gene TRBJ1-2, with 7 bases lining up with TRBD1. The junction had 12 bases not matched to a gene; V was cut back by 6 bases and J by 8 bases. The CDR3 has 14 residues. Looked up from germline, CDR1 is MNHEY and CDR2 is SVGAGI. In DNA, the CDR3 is TGTGCCAGCAGACCCTCACAGGGGCGGCGGGGCTACACCTTC. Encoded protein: CASRPSQGRRGYTF.

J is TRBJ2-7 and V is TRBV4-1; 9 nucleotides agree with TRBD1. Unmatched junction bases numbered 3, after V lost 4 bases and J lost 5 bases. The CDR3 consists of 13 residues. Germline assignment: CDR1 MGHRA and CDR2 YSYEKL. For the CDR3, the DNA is TGCGCCAGCAGCCGGGACAGGGCCAACGAGCAGTACTTC. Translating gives CASSRDRANEQYF.

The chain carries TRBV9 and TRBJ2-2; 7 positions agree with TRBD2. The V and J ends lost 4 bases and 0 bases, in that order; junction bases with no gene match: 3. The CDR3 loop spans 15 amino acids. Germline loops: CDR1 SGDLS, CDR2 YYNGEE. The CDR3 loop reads CASSFLAANTGELFF. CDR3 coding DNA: TGTGCCAGCAGCTTCCTAGCGGCGAACACCGGGGAGCTGTTTTTT.

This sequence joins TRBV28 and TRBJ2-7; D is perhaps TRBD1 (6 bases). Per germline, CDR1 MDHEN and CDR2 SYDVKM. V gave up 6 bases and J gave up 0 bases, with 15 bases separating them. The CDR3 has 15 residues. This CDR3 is CASSPRGGYSYEQYF. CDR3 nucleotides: TGTGCCAGCAGCCCCCGAGGGGGATACTCCTACGAGCAGTACTTC.

DNA for the CDR3: TGTGCTAGCCGCGGGACAGGTATGACTGAAGCTTTCTTT. It translates to CASRGTGMTEAFF. The chain has TRBV12-5 and TRBJ1-1; TRBD1 agrees at 8 bases. Trimming cost V 9 bases and J 5 bases; bases outside gene matches: 8. Germline V gene sequence: CDR1 LGHNT, CDR2 FRNRAP. The CDR3 has 13 amino acids.